The entry below describes one T cell receptor (beta chain). Its antigen is currently not known. Base quality data are lacking; no much larger clone is found one base away. The protocol used for the library was the immunoSEQ multiplex PCR assay. Drawn from immuneACCESS, this table holds only the in-frame rearrangements with V and J called that TCRdb kept. Clones are partly lost; checked studies trace under half to an unresolved V gene and leave the rest unexplained. The sample contains around 80,000 clones, approximately 73% of them found a single time. The biggest ten clones account for more than 9% of the sample. Focal radiation therapy combined with CTLA-4 blockade (ipilimumab) was tested in patients with chemo-refractory metastatic non-small-cell lung cancer. This sample is part of a study of radiotherapy plus CTLA-4 blockade in lung cancer (dated by TCRdb to between 2017 and 2018). Regarding the research as a whole: Among enrolled patients, 15% to 20% had an objective response and 31% reached disease control. Results the study describes overall, beyond this receptor: Increased serum interferon-beta after radiation, together with early dynamic changes in blood T cell clones, were reported to be the strongest predictors of response. After treatment with radiotherapy and ipilimumab, TCR clones that came from tumors expanded in the peripheral blood.

V is cut back by 4 bases and J by 5 bases, with 12 bases in the junction unmatched. The cysteine opens and the phenylalanine closes a CDR3 of 16 amino acids. Solely the CDR3 DNA is kept, with 48 bases framed from the first base. The source of this sequence is a human donor with non-small cell lung cancer whose response to radiotherapy plus ipilimumab could not be evaluated. The input for sequencing was peripheral blood, taken from a patient treated with radiotherapy plus ipilimumab. Recombination linked TRBV5-3 to TRBJ2-5; 9 of the junction bases match TRBD1. TRBV5-3 is labeled an ORF, and its function is uncertain. The CDR3 protein is CARSRRPTGGSETQYF. The DNA sequence follows: TGTGCCAGAAGCAGGAGGCCTACAGGGGGCTCGGAGACCCAGTACTTC.